Listed here are 22 T cell receptor beta chains from one sample, sequenced in a study of shared clonotypes between healthy human individuals. TCRdb's table, derived via immunoSEQ multiplex PCR, lists solely in-frame clones and lacks some. The sample shows 1,500,000 or so clones, roughly 96% of them seen only once. Sequencing input: naive CD4+ T cells sorted from blood. The subset was: CD45RA+ positively selected. These TCRs come from a man in his thirties or forties in good health.

This clone has only one observation. J is TRBJ2-3 and V is TRBV28; TRBD2 matches at 8 bases. V shed 4 bases, J shed 0 bases, and the junction held 6 bases outside the gene matches. This CDR3 comprises 16 residues. Germline-derived CDR1 and CDR2 are MDHEN and SYDVKM. In DNA form, the CDR3 reads TGTGCCAGCAGTTATGGACTAGCAGTCAGCACAGATACGCAGTATTTT. Amino acid sequence: CASSYGLAVSTDTQYF. Full variable domain (rest looked up from reference TRBV28 and TRBJ2-3): DVKVTQSSRYLVKRTGEKVFLECVQDMDHENMFWYRQDPGLGLRLIYFSYDVKMKEKGDIPEGYSVSREKKERFSLILESASTNQTSMYLCASSYGLAVSTDTQYFGPGTRLTVL.

This chain connects TRBV27 to TRBJ2-1; D may be TRBD1 or TRBD2 (7 bases each). The CDR3 is 16 residues long. V was trimmed by 8 bases and J by 4 bases, leaving 21 bases between them. Germline values: CDR1 MNHEY, CDR2 SMNVEV (reference sequence). This chain's CDR3 is CASYPGGAEGYNEQFF. The CDR3 bases are TGTGCCAGCTATCCAGGGGGGGCGGAGGGTTACAATGAGCAGTTCTTC.

This clone was detected a few times. V is TRBV7-3 and J is TRBJ2-2; D is uncertain. The CDR3 length is 13 residues. Trimming pared 5 bases from V and 6 bases from J, leaving 10 bases between. Germline CDR1 is SGHTA and CDR2 is FQGTGA. CDR3 region: CASSLKTAGELFF. For the CDR3, the DNA is TGTGCCAGCAGCCTCAAAACAGCCGGGGAGCTGTTTTTT.

Turning to this clone: Other DNA variants within this sample encode the same CDR3. The J gene is TRBJ1-3, the V gene TRBV7-6; 9 bases are shared with TRBD1. Losses at the gene ends were 0 bases for V and 4 bases for J; bases not matched to a gene: 4. Germline CDR1 and CDR2: SGHVS and FNYEAQ. CDR3 length: 16 amino acids. The CDR3, as DNA: TGTGCCAGCAGCTTAGCACAGGGGGCGTCAGGAAACACCATATATTTT. Protein: CASSLAQGASGNTIYF. Using reference TRBV7-6 and TRBJ1-3 for the parts outside the CDR3, the full variable domain is GAGVSQSPRYKVTKRGQDVALRCDPISGHVSLYWYRQALGQGPEFLTYFNYEAQQDKSGLPNDRFSAERPEGSISTLTIQRTEQRDSAMYRCASSLAQGASGNTIYFGEGSWLTVV.

This chain uses TRBV28 with TRBJ1-5; 9 bases are shared with TRBD1. CDR1 is MDHEN, CDR2 SYDVKM, per germline. This CDR3 contains 16 residues. Losses at the gene ends were 7 bases for V and 1 base for J; bases not matched to a gene: 8. The CDR3 here is CASIITGGSSNQPQHF. The CDR3 DNA is TGTGCCAGCATTATCACAGGGGGCTCAAGCAATCAGCCCCAGCATTTT. Combining the CDR3 with reference TRBV28 and TRBJ1-5 gives the whole variable domain DVKVTQSSRYLVKRTGEKVFLECVQDMDHENMFWYRQDPGLGLRLIYFSYDVKMKEKGDIPEGYSVSREKKERFSLILESASTNQTSMYLCASIITGGSSNQPQHFGDGTRLSIL.

The rearrangement uses TRBV28 and TRBJ1-5, with D perhaps matching TRBD1 (6 bases). Germline CDR1 reads MDHEN; CDR2 reads SYDVKM. Trimming removed 7 bases at V and 5 bases at J, with 18 bases between. The CDR3 is 15 amino acids. CDR3 nucleotide sequence: TGTGCCAGCACACCAGGGCCGGACAGATATCAGCCCCAGCATTTT. Protein product: CASTPGPDRYQPQHF.

The V and J genes are TRBV2 and TRBJ2-7; D not resolved. The CDR3 covers 14 residues. Trimming shortened V by 5 bases and J by 0 bases, and 11 bases separated the two germline ends. Germline CDR1 is SNHLY and CDR2 is FYNNEI. CDR3 in DNA: TGTGCCAGCAGTCCCCGAGCCTTCTCCTACGAGCAGTACTTC. Translated, it gives CASSPRAFSYEQYF. Full variable domain (rest looked up from reference TRBV2 and TRBJ2-7): EPEVTQTPSHQVTQMGQEVILRCVPISNHLYFYWYRQILGQKVEFLVSFYNNEISEKSEIFDDQFSVERPDGSNFTLKIRSTKLEDSAMYFCASSPRAFSYEQYFGPGTRLTVT.

The chain has TRBV2 and TRBJ1-2; a weak D match, TRBD1 (5 bases). The CDR3 runs 13 residues. Germline CDR1 is SNHLY and CDR2 is FYNNEI. V lost 3 bases to trimming and J lost 1 base, with 6 bases between them. DNA for the CDR3: TGTGCCAGCAGTGAGGGGGTTAACTATGGCTACACCTTC. This sequence encodes CASSEGVNYGYTF.

This sequence joins TRBV7-6 and TRBJ2-7; 9 nucleotides align to TRBD2. CDR1 and CDR2 (germline): SGHVS, FNYEAQ. J gave up 5 bases and V 1 base, and 12 bases lay outside the gene matches. The CDR3 runs 17 residues. The CDR3 DNA reads TGTGCCAGCAGCTTAGTATCGAGCGGGAGGACAGGCCACGAGCAGTACTTC. Translated: CASSLVSSGRTGHEQYF.

The chain is built from TRBV28 and TRBJ1-3; no definite D call. The V end was cut by 4 bases, the J end by 2 bases, with 9 bases between. The CDR3 has 14 amino acids. From germline, CDR1 is MDHEN and CDR2 SYDVKM. CDR3 region: CASSYSVAGNTIYF. The CDR3 DNA follows: TGTGCCAGCAGTTACTCGGTGGCTGGAAACACCATATATTTT.

This clone is a singleton in its sample. The rearrangement links TRBV5-1 to TRBJ1-4, with a weak D call TRBD1 (5 bases). V gave up 4 bases and J gave up 8 bases, with 15 bases separating them. The CDR3 is made up of 14 amino acids. Per germline, CDR1 SGHRS and CDR2 YFSETQ. The CDR3 nucleotides are TGCGCCAGCAGCGAGGGACGGCCGGGGGAAAAACTGTTTTTT. It translates to CASSEGRPGEKLFF.

The rearrangement links TRBV7-9 to TRBJ1-1, with D possibly matching TRBD1 (5 bases). V lost 6 bases, J lost 6 bases, and 17 bases lay in between. Germline V gives CDR1 SEHNR, CDR2 FQNEAQ (reference sequence). The CDR3 contains 14 residues. The CDR3 DNA reads as TGTGCCAGCAGTAGTGGGCAGGGTGTCGCTGAAGCTTTCTTT. It codes for CASSSGQGVAEAFF.

The chain has TRBV9 and TRBJ2-7; TRBD1 is a possible D gene (6 bases). Germline lookup yields CDR1 SGDLS and CDR2 YYNGEE. CDR3 length: 14 amino acids. The V and J ends lost 3 bases and 1 base respectively, with 11 bases between them. The CDR3 spells CASSGGPTSYEQYF. CDR3 in DNA: TGTGCCAGCAGCGGGGGGCCGACTTCCTACGAGCAGTACTTC.

A single count supports this clone. The chain links TRBV6-5 to TRBJ2-7; 7 bases are a match to TRBD1. The CDR3 totals 12 residues. Germline loops: CDR1 MNHEY, CDR2 SVGAGI. V was clipped by 8 bases and J by 2 bases; unmatched bases: 3. The CDR3 protein is CASADRTYEQYF. The CDR3 DNA sequence: TGTGCCAGCGCGGACAGGACCTACGAGCAGTACTTC.

The CDR3 DNA is TGTGCCAGCAGCCCTCGACAGGGAAGCTCCTACGAGCAGTACTTC. Translated, it gives CASSPRQGSSYEQYF. J is TRBJ2-7 and V is TRBV7-9, with 7 bases fitting TRBD1. Germline values: CDR1 SEHNR, CDR2 FQNEAQ (reference sequence). The CDR3 is made up of 15 amino acids. V was clipped by 5 bases and J by 0 bases; unmatched bases: 7.

The chain couples TRBV7-2 to TRBJ2-1, with D possibly TRBD2 on 5 matching bases. CDR1 is SGHTA, CDR2 FQGNSA, per germline. V dropped 5 bases and J dropped 8 bases, with 13 bases sitting between them. The CDR3 runs to 13 residues. Here the CDR3 reads CASSPAGLDEQFF. The CDR3 nucleotides read TGTGCCAGCAGCCCGGCGGGTCTCGATGAGCAGTTCTTC.

V usage is TRBV7-8 and J usage is TRBJ2-3; 7 bases fit TRBD2. CDR3 length: 16 amino acids. From germline, CDR1 is SGHVS and CDR2 FQNEAQ. V was clipped by 3 bases and J by 0 bases; unmatched bases: 6. CDR3 DNA: TGTGCCAGCAGCTTTAGACTAGCACTGAGCACAGATACGCAGTATTTT. This gives the protein CASSFRLALSTDTQYF.

The genes are TRBV4-3 and TRBJ2-1, with 7 bases lining up with TRBD2. Germline V gene lookup returns CDR1 LGHNA and CDR2 YSLEER. The length of the CDR3 is 12 residues. This CDR3 reads CCQRGSYNEQFF. The CDR3 DNA sequence: TGCTGCCAGCGGGGTTCCTACAATGAGCAGTTCTTC.

The rearrangement uses TRBV18 and TRBJ2-2, with 8 bases lining up with TRBD2. The CDR3 spans 16 residues. Trimming at V came to 2 bases and at J to 1 base, leaving 3 bases not matched to a gene. Germline lookup yields CDR1 KGHSH and CDR2 LQKENI. The CDR3 DNA is TGTGCCAGCTCACCAAAGGGACTAGAGAACACCGGGGAGCTGTTTTTT. It translates to CASSPKGLENTGELFF.

J is TRBJ2-1 and V is TRBV2, with D uncertain. V was shortened by 7 bases and J by 8 bases, with 15 bases between the two germline ends. The V gene's germline CDR1 is SNHLY and CDR2 FYNNEI. This CDR3 has 13 amino acids. The CDR3 region is CASMGLSNHEQFF. DNA of the CDR3: TGTGCCAGCATGGGCCTTTCTAACCATGAGCAGTTCTTC.

This clone was seen a single time. CDR3 sequence: CASRNSASTDTQYF. For the CDR3, the DNA is TGTGCCAGCAGAAACAGTGCTAGCACAGATACGCAGTATTTT. This chain links TRBV2 with TRBJ2-3; D is uncertain. Looked up from germline, CDR1 is SNHLY and CDR2 is FYNNEI. The CDR3 has 14 residues. Trimming took 6 bases from V and 0 from J, leaving 10 bases between them.

The rearrangement links TRBV28 to TRBJ1-5; TRBD1 is a possible D gene (6 bases). This CDR3 comprises 14 residues. Germline CDR1 reads MDHEN; CDR2 reads SYDVKM. The germline V and J ends were trimmed by 6 bases and 7 bases, with 16 bases remaining between them. CDR3 region: CASSIQGYGQPQHF. The CDR3 coding sequence is TGTGCCAGCAGCATACAGGGATACGGACAGCCCCAGCATTTT.